Each of the 3 T cell receptor beta chains below was sequenced from the same sample in a study of early T cells in non-severe SARS-CoV-2 infection. TCRdb recomputed calls from the 5' RACE reads with MiXCR, one row per CDR3 protein. This table has some 87,000 distinct CDR3 sequences, roughly 13% appearing once. Sequenced sample: whole blood. These receptors were collected from an adult who was a healthcare worker with PCR-confirmed SARS-CoV-2 infection or an uninfected control (not recorded which).

CDR3 protein: CASSSRTSGARDEQFF. The CDR3 DNA follows: TGTGCCAGCAGTTCCAGGACTAGCGGGGCGAGGGATGAGCAGTTCTTC. J is TRBJ2-1 and V is TRBV12-3 or TRBV12-4; 12 nucleotides agree with TRBD2. CDR3 length equals 16 residues. The ends lost 4 bases at V and 8 bases at J; junction bases unmatched: 9.

The sample holds many counts of this clonotype. V usage is TRBV5-1 and J usage is TRBJ1-1; 7 positions match TRBD1. Losses at the gene ends were 3 bases for V and 6 bases for J; bases not matched to a gene: 2. This CDR3 has 12 residues. Germline V gene data show CDR1 as SGHRS and CDR2 as YFSETQ. The DNA for the CDR3 is TGCGCCAGCAGCTCGACAGGGTCTGAAGCTTTCTTT. The encoded protein is CASSSTGSEAFF.

This chain connects TRBV9 to TRBJ2-3, with 7 bases that match TRBD1. J lost 6 bases, V lost 4 bases, and 5 bases had no gene match. Germline V gene data show CDR1 as SGDLS and CDR2 as YYNGEE. The CDR3 totals 13 residues. The CDR3 loop is CASSSPQGDTQYF. CDR3 nucleotide sequence: TGTGCCAGCAGCTCACCACAGGGGGATACGCAGTATTTT.